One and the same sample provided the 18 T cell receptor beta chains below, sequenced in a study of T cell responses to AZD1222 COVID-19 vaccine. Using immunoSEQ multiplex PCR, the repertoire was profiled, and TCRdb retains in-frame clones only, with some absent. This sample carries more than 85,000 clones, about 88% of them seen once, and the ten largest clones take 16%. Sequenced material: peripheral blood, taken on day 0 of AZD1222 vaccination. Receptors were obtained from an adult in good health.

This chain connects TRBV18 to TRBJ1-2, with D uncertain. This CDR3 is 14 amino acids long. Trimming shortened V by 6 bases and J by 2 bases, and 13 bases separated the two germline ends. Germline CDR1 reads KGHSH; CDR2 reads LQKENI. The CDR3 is CASSPRQENYGYTF. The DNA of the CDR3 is TGTGCCAGCTCCCCTCGTCAGGAAAACTATGGCTACACCTTC. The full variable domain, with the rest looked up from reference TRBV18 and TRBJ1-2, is NAGVMQNPRHLVRRRGQEARLRCSPMKGHSHVYWYRQLPEEGLKFMVYLQKENIIDESGMPKERFSAEFPKEGPSILRIQQVVRGDSAAYFCASSPRQENYGYTFGSGTRLTVV.

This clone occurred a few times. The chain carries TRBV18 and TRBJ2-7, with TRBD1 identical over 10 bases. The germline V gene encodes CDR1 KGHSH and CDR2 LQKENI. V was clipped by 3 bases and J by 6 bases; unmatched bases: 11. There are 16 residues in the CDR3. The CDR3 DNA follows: TGTGCCAGCTCACCCCCCGGGACAGGGGCCGGAACCGAGCAGTACTTC. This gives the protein CASSPPGTGAGTEQYF.

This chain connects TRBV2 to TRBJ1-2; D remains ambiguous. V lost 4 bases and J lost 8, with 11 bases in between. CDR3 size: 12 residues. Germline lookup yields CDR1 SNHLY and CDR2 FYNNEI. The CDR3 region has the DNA TGTGCCAGCAGTGTAGAGATGGGAGGCTACACCTTC. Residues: CASSVEMGGYTF.

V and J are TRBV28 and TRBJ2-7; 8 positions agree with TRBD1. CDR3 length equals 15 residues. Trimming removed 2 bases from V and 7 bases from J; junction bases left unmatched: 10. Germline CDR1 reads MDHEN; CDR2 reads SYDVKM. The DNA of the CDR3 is TGTGCCAGCAGTTTAGGGGCAGGGGGCTCAGAGGAGCAGTACTTC. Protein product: CASSLGAGGSEEQYF.

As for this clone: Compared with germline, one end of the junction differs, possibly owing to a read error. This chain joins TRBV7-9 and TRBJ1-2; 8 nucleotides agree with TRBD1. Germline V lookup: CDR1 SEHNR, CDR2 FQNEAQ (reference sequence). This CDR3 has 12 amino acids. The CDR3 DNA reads TGTGCCAGCAGCAAGACAGGGGATGGTTACACCTTC. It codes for CASSKTGDGYTF.

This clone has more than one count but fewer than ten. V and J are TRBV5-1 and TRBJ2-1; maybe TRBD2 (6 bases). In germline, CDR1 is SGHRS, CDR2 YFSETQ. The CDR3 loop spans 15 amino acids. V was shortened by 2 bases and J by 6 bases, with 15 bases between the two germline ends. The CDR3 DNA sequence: TGCGCCAGCAGCTTCTCTGCGGGAATTGGCAATGAGCAGTTCTTC. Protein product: CASSFSAGIGNEQFF.

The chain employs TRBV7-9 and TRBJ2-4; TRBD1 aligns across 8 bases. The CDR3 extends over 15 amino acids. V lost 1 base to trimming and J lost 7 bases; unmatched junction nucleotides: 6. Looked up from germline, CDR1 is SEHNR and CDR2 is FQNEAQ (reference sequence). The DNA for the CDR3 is TGTGCCAGCAGCTTAGTGGGAGACAGGGGTAACATTCAGTACTTC. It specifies CASSLVGDRGNIQYF.

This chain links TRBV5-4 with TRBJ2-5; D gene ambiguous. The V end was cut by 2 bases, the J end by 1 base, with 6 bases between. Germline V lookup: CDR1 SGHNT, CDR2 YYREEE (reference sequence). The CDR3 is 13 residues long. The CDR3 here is CASSLRGQETQYF. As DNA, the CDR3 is TGTGCCAGCAGCTTACGAGGCCAAGAGACCCAGTACTTC. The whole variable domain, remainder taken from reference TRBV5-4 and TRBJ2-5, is ETGVTQSPTHLIKTRGQQVTLRCSSQSGHNTVSWYQQALGQGPQFIFQYYREEENGRGNFPPRFSGLQFPNYSSELNVNALELDDSALYLCASSLRGQETQYFGPGTRLLVL.

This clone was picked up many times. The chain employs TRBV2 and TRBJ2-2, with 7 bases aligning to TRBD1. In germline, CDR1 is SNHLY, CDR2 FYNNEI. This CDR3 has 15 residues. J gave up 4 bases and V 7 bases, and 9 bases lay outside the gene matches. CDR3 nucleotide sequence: TGTGCCAGCATCCCTGACAGGGCGGCCACCGGGGAGCTGTTTTTT. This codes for CASIPDRAATGELFF.

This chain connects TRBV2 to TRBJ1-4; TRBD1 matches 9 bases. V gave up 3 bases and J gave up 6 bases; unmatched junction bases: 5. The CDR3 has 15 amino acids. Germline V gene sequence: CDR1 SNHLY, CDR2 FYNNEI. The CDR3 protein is CASSDLGQGYEKLFF. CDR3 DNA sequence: TGTGCCAGCAGTGACCTGGGACAGGGATATGAAAAACTGTTTTTT.

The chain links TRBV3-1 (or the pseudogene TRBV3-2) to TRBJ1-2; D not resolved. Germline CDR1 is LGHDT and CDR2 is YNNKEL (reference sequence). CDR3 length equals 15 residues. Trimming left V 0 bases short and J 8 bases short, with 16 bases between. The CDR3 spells CASSQDYTATGGYTF. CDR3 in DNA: TGTGCCAGCAGCCAAGACTATACGGCGACGGGGGGCTACACCTTC.

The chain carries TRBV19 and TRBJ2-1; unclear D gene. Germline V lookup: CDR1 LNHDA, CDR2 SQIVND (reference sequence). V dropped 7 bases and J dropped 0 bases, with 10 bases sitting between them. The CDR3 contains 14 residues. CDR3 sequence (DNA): TGTGCCAGTACAAGCAGGAGCTCCTACAATGAGCAGTTCTTC. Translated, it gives CASTSRSSYNEQFF.

The CDR3 sequence: CASSPPGQINSPLHF. CDR3 DNA sequence: TGTGCCAGCTCACCACCGGGACAGATAAATTCACCCCTCCACTTT. The chain couples TRBV18 to TRBJ1-6, with 7 bases aligning to TRBD1. The CDR3 covers 15 residues. Germline lookup yields CDR1 KGHSH and CDR2 LQKENI. The J segment lost 7 bases and the V segment lost 0 bases, leaving 3 bases of the junction unmatched.

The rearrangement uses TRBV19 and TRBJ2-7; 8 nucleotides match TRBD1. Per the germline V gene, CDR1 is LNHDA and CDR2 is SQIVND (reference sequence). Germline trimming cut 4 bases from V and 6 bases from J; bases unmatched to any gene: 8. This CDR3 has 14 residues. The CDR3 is CASSSQGAFLEQYF. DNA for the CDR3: TGTGCCAGTAGTAGTCAGGGGGCTTTTCTCGAGCAGTACTTC.

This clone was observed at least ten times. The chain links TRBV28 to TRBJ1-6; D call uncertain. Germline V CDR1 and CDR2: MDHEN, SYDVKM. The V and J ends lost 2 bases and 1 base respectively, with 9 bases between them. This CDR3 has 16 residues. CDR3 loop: CASSLTAPSYNSPLHF. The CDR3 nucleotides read TGTGCCAGCAGTTTAACTGCACCTTCCTATAATTCACCCCTCCACTTT.

The CDR3 sequence: CATRDQDTGELFF. CDR3 nucleotides: TGCGCCACCCGGGACCAAGACACCGGGGAGCTGTTTTTT. This chain links TRBV5-1 with TRBJ2-2; D might be TRBD1 or TRBD2, each matching 5 bases. Per germline, CDR1 SGHRS and CDR2 YFSETQ. Between the trimmed V and J ends, which lost 9 bases and 3 bases, there was a span of 12 bases. The CDR3 totals 13 residues. The full variable domain, completed using reference TRBV5-1 and TRBJ2-2, is KAGVTQTPRYLIKTRGQQVTLSCSPISGHRSVSWYQQTPGQGLQFLFEYFSETQRNKGNFPGRFSGRQFSNSRSEMNVSTLELGDSALYLCATRDQDTGELFFGEGSRLTVL.

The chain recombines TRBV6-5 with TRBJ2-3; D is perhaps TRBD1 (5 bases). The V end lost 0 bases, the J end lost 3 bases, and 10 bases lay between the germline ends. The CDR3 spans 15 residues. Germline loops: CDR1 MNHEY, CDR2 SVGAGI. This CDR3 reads CASSYSSGQTDTQYF. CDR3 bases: TGTGCCAGCAGTTACTCGTCAGGACAAACAGATACGCAGTATTTT.

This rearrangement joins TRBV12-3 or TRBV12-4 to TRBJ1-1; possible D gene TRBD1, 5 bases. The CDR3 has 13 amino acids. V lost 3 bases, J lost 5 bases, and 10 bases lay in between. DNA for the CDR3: TGTGCCAGCAGTTTGATGGGGGAAACTGAAGCTTTCTTT. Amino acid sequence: CASSLMGETEAFF.